The clone carrying this TCR beta chain was recorded at least ten times. The sample comes from a study of T cell repertoires in cytomegalovirus infection. Study in general: Public TCR beta signatures provided an indication of both CMV infection and a matching HLA type.

TCRdb re-analysed the reads in MiXCR, keeping a single row per CDR3 protein. This table has hundreds of thousands of distinct CDR3 sequences, 24% appearing once. V lost 6 bases, J lost 9 bases, and 9 bases stayed unmatched. The CDR3 covers 14 residues. Germline CDR1 reads MNHEY; CDR2 reads SMNVEV (reference sequence). The chain combines TRBV27 with TRBJ1-5; 9 nucleotides agree with TRBD1. This TCR derives from a human donor in good health (CMV status not recorded). Some clones in this sample may be carry-over from other donors' samples. Sequenced material: CD8+ T cells from PBMCs. The CDR3 protein is CASSPGTGKGPQHF. CDR3 nucleotides: TGTGCCAGCAGCCCCGGGACAGGGAAAGGGCCCCAGCATTTT.